This T cell receptor (beta chain) came from a study of radiotherapy plus CTLA-4 blockade in lung cancer. Trimming pared 1 base from V and 4 bases from J, leaving 10 bases between. Looked up from germline, CDR1 is LGHNA and CDR2 is YSLEER. This CDR3 is 15 amino acids long. Sequencing used immunoSEQ multiplex PCR; TCRdb keeps in-frame clones, though not all of them. This sample yields about 80,000 clones, of which approximately 83% are seen a single time; approximately 2.2% belongs to the top ten. The J gene is TRBJ1-4, the V gene TRBV4-3; D unclear. This clonotype originated in a human donor with non-small cell lung cancer who had a partial response to radiotherapy plus ipilimumab. The sample consisted of peripheral blood, taken from a patient treated with radiotherapy plus ipilimumab. The CDR3 is CASSQASQFNEKLFF. CDR3 DNA: TGCGCCAGCAGCCAAGCTTCACAGTTTAATGAAAAACTGTTTTTT.